The present T cell receptor (beta chain) was sequenced within a study of technical replicates of blood from a handful of donors. The protocol was immunoSEQ multiplex PCR, while the TCRdb copy is restricted to in-frame clones and leaves out a portion. The table records 65,000 to 85,000 clones, roughly 96% of them present only once. The germline gives CDR1 MGHDK, CDR2 SYGVNS. The germline V and J ends were trimmed by 2 bases and 1 base, with 5 bases remaining between them. The CDR3 consists of 13 residues. The sample was T cells isolated from PBMCs. This clonotype was sampled from a human donor in good health. This chain joins TRBV25-1 and TRBJ1-1; unclear D gene. The CDR3 loop reads CASSEGGNTEAFF. The DNA of the CDR3 is TGTGCCAGCAGTGAAGGCGGGAACACTGAAGCTTTCTTT.